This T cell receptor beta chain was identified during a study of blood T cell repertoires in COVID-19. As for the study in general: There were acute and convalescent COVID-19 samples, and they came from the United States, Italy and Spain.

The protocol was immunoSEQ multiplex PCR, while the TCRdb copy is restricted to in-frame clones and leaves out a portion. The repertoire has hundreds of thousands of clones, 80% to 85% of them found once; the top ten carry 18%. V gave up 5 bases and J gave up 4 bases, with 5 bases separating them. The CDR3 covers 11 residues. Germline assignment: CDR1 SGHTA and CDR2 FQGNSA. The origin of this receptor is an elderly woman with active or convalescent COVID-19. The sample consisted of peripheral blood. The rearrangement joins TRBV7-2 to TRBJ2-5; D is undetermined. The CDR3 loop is CASSAGETQYF. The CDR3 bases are TGTGCCAGCAGCGCCGGAGAGACCCAGTACTTC. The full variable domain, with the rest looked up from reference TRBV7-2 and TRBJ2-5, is GAGVSQSPSNKVTEKGKDVELRCDPISGHTALYWYRQSLGQGLEFLIYFQGNSAPDKSGLPSDRFSAERTGGSVSTLTIQRTQQEDSAVYLCASSAGETQYFGPGTRLLVL.